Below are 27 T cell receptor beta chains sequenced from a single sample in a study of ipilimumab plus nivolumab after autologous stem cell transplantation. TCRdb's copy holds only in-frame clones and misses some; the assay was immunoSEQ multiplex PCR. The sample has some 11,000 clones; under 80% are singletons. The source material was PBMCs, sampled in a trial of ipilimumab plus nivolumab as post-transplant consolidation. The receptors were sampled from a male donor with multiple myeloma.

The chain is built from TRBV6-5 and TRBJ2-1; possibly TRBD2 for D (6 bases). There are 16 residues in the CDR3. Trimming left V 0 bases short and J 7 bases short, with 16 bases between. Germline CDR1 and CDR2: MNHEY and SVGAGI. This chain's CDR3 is CASSYSDGAGGNEQFF. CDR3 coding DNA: TGTGCCAGCAGTTACTCCGATGGAGCGGGCGGAAATGAGCAGTTCTTC.

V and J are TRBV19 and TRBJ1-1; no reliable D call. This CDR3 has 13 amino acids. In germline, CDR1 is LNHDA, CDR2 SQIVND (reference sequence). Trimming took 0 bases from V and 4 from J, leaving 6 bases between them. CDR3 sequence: CASSIEGFTEAFF. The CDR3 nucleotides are TGTGCCAGTAGTATAGAGGGTTTCACTGAAGCTTTCTTT.

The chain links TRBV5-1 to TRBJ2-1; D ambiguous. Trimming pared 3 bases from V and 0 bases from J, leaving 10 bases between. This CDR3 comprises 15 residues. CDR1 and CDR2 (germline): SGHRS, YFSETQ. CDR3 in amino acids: CASSSARSSYNEQFF. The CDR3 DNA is TGCGCCAGCAGCTCGGCGAGGTCCTCCTACAATGAGCAGTTCTTC.

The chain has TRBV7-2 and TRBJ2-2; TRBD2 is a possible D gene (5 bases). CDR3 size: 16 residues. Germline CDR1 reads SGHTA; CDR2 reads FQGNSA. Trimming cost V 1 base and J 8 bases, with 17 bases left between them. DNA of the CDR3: TGTGCCAGCAGCTTAGGGCGTCCAGCGGCGCGTGGGGAGCTGTTTTTT. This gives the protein CASSLGRPAARGELFF.

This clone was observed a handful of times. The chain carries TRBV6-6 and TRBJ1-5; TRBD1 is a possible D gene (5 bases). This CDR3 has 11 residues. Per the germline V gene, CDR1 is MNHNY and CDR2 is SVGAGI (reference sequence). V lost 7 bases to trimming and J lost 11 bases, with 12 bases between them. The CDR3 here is CASTLEGSQHF. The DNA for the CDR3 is TGTGCCAGCACCCTGGAGGGGTCCCAGCATTTT.

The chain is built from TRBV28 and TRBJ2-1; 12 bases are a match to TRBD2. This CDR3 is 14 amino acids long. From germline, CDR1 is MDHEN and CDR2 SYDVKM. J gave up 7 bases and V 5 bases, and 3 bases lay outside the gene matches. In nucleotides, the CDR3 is TGTGCCAGCAGTCTCACTAGCGGGGGGAATGAGCAGTTCTTC. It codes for CASSLTSGGNEQFF.

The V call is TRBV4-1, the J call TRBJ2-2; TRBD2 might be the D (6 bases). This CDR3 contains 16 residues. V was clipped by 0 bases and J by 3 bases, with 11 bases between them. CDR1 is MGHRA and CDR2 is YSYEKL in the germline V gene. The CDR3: CASSQDAGPYTGELFF. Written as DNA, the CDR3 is TGCGCCAGCAGCCAAGATGCGGGGCCGTACACCGGGGAGCTGTTTTTT.

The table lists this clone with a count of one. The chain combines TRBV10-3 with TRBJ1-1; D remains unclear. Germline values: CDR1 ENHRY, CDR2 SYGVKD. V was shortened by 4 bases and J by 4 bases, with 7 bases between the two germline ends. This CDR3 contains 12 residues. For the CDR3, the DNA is TGTGCCATCAGTGGTGGGAGCACTGAAGCTTTCTTT. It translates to CAISGGSTEAFF.

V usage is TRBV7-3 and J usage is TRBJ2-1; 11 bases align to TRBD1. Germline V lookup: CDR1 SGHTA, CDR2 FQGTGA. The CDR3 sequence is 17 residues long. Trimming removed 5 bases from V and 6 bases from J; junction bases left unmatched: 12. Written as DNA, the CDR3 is TGTGCCAGCAGCCTTATCGGACAGGGGGCGATACGCAATGAGCAGTTCTTC. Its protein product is CASSLIGQGAIRNEQFF.

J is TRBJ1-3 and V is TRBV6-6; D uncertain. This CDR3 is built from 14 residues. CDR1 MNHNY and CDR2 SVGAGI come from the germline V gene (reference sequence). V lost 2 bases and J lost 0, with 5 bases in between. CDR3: CASSYGSSGNTIYF. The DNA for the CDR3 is TGTGCCAGCAGTTACGGGAGCTCTGGAAACACCATATATTTT.

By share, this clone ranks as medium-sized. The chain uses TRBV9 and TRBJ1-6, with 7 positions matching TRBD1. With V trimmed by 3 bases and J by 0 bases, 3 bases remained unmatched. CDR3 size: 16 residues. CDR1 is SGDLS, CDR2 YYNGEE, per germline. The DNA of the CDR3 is TGTGCCAGCAGCGAGGGACAGAGCTCCTATAATTCACCCCTCCACTTT. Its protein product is CASSEGQSSYNSPLHF.

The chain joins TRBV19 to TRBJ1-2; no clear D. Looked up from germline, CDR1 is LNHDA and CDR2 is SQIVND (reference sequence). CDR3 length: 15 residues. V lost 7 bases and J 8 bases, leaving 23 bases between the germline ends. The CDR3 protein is CASILSPTSQEGYTF. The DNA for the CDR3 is TGTGCCAGTATCCTATCACCGACATCCCAGGAAGGCTACACCTTC.

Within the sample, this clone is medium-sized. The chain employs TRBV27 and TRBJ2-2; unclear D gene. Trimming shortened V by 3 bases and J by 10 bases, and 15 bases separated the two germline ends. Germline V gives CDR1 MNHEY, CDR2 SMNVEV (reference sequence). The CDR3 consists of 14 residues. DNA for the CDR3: TGTGCCAGCAGTTTCGGACCCCGTTCAGAGGAGCTGTTTTTT. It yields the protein CASSFGPRSEELFF.

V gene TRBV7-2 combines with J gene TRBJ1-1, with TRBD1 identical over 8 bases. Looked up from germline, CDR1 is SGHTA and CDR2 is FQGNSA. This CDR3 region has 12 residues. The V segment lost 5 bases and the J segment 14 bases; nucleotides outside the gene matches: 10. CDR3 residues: CASSLDRGRSFF. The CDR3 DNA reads TGTGCCAGCAGCCTCGACAGGGGCAGATCGTTCTTT.

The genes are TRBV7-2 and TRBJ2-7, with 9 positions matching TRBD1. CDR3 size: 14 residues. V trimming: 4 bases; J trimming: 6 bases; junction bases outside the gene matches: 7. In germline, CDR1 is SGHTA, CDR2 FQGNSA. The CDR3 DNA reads TGTGCCAGCAGCTACCTCGGGACAGGGCTCGAGCAGTACTTC. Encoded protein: CASSYLGTGLEQYF.

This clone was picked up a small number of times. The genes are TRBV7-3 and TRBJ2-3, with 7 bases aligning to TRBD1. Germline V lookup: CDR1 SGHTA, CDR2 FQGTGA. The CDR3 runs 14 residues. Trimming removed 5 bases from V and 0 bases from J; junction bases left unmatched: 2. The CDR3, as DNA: TGTGCCAGCAGCCCGGACAGGAGCACAGATACGCAGTATTTT. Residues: CASSPDRSTDTQYF.

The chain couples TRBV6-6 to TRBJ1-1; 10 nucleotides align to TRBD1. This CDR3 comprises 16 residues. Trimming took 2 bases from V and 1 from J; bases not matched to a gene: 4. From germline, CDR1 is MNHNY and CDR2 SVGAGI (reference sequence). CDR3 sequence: CASSYRTGGRNTEAFF. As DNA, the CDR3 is TGTGCCAGCAGTTACAGGACAGGGGGGAGGAACACTGAAGCTTTCTTT.

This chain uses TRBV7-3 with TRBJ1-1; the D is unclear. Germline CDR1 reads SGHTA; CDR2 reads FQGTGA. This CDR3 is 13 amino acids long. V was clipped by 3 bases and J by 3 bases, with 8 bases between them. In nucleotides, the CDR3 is TGTGCCAGCAGCTTTGGGTGGGACACTGAAGCTTTCTTT. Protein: CASSFGWDTEAFF.

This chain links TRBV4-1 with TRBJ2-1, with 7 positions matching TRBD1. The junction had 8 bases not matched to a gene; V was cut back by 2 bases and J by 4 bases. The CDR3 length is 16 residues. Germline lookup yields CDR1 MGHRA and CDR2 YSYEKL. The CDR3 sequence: CASSQSPGQSYNEQFF. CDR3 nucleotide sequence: TGCGCCAGCAGCCAATCACCGGGACAGTCTTACAATGAGCAGTTCTTC.

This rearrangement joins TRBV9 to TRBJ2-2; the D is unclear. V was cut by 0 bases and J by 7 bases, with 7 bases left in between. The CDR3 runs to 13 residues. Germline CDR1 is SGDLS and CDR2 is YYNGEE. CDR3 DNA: TGTGCCAGCAGCGTAGAAACCCGCGGGGAGCTGTTTTTT. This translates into CASSVETRGELFF.

As DNA, the CDR3 is TGTGCCAGCAGCACTACAGGGGGCGATGGCTACACCTTC. Residues: CASSTTGGDGYTF. The chain recombines TRBV7-3 with TRBJ1-2; 9 bases are a match to TRBD1. The V gene end was trimmed by 5 bases and the J gene end by 6 bases; junction bases not matched to a gene: 4. The CDR3 runs to 13 residues. The germline gives CDR1 SGHTA, CDR2 FQGTGA.

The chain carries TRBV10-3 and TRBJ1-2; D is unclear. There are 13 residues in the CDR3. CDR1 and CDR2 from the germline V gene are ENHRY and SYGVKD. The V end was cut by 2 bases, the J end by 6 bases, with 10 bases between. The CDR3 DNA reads TGTGCCATCAGTGAGAACACAGCGGATGGCTACACCTTC. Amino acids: CAISENTADGYTF.

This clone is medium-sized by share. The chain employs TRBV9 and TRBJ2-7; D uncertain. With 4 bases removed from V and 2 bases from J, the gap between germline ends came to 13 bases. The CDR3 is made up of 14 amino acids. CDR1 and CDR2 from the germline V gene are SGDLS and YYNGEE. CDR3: CASSPPRHPYEQYF. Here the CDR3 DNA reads TGTGCCAGCAGCCCCCCTAGACACCCCTACGAGCAGTACTTC.

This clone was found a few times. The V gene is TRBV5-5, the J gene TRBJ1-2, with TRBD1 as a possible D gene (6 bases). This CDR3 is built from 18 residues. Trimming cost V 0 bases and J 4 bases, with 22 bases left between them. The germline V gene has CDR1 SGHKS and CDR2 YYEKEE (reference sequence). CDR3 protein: CASSLGGPGVWSLYGYTF. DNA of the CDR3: TGTGCCAGCAGCTTGGGAGGCCCAGGGGTTTGGAGCCTCTATGGCTACACCTTC.

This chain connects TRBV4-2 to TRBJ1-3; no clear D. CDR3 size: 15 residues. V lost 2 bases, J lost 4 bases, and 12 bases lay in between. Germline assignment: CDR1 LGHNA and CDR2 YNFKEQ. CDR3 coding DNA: TGTGCCAGCAGCCAAAATCGAGTAGAAGGAAACACCATATATTTT. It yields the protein CASSQNRVEGNTIYF.

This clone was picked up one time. CDR3 protein: CAISARTGGNQPQHF. CDR3 bases: TGTGCCATCAGCGCCCGGACAGGAGGCAATCAGCCCCAGCATTTT. The rearrangement joins TRBV10-3 to TRBJ1-5; 7 positions match TRBD1. Germline V gene data show CDR1 as ENHRY and CDR2 as SYGVKD. CDR3 length equals 15 residues. The trim removed 6 bases at V and 2 bases at J, leaving 7 bases unmatched.

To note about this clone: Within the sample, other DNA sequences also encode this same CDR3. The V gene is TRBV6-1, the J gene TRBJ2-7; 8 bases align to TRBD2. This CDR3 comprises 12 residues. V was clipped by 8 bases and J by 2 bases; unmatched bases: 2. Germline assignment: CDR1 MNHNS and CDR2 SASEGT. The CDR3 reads CASRGGTYEQYF. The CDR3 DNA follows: TGTGCCAGCCGGGGGGGTACCTACGAGCAGTACTTC.